This T cell receptor beta chain appears in the sequencing data of a study of OX40 agonist ivuxolimab in advanced cancers. The overall study: Hepatocellular carcinoma, melanoma, renal cell or head and neck cancer was diagnosed in the dose-escalation patients.

This CDR3 has 11 residues. Germline CDR1 reads DFQATT; CDR2 reads SNEGSKA (reference sequence). V shed 7 bases and J shed 5 bases, with 12 bases lying between them. The protocol was immunoSEQ multiplex PCR, while the TCRdb copy is restricted to in-frame clones and leaves out a portion. The table includes about 74,000 clones, more than 70% detected once. The rearrangement joins TRBV20-1 to TRBJ2-7; the D gene is possibly TRBD2 (5 bases). Here the sequenced sample was CD4+ or CD8+ T cells sorted from blood, taken in a trial of the OX40 agonist ivuxolimab. The sequence was collected from an adult with an advanced solid tumor such as melanoma, head and neck, liver or kidney cancer. The CDR3, as DNA: TGCAGTGTACAGACACTAGACGAGCAGTACTTC. Amino acid sequence: CSVQTLDEQYF.